This note documents a single T cell receptor beta chain sequence. The antigen is not known. CDR3 length: 15 residues. Germline V gene data show CDR1 as MNHNS and CDR2 as SASEGT. J was trimmed by 0 bases and V by 8 bases; bases with no gene match: 6. Each sample had 95,000 to 100,000 TCR templates assayed. Repertoires were generated with immunoSEQ multiplex PCR, while TCRdb's copy carries only in-frame clones and drops some. The sample has about 120,000 clones, approximately 94% seen once. This entry is derived from a study of siplizumab effects on memory and regulatory T cells. The study's findings and limits: About 75-95% of proliferating CD4+ or CD8+ clones had no assignable naive or memory phenotype. Naive T cells, seemingly more diverse than memory cells, seemed major alloresponse contributors. Confirmation that proliferating Tregs from siplizumab cultures had suppressive function was not obtained.

This chain uses TRBV6-1 with TRBJ1-4; 7 positions match TRBD1. What was sequenced was non-Treg CD4+ T cells sorted from blood. The clonotype comes from a human donor in good health. CDR3 bases: TGTGCCAGCCTAGCTGGGACAGCAACTAATGAAAAACTGTTTTTT. The encoded protein is CASLAGTATNEKLFF.